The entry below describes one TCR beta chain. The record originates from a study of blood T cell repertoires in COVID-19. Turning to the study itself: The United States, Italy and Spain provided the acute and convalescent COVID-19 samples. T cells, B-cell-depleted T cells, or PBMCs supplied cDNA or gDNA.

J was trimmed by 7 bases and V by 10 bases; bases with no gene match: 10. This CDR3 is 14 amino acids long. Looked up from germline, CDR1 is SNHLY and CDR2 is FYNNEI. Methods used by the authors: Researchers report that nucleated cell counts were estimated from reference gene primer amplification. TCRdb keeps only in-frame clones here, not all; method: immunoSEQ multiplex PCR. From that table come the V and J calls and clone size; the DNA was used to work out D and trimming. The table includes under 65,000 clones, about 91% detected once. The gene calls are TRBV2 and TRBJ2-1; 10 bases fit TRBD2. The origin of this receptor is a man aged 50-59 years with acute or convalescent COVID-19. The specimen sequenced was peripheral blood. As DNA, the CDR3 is TGTGCCACCAGGGCGGGACTAGCGTTAAATGAGCAGTTCTTC. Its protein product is CATRAGLALNEQFF.